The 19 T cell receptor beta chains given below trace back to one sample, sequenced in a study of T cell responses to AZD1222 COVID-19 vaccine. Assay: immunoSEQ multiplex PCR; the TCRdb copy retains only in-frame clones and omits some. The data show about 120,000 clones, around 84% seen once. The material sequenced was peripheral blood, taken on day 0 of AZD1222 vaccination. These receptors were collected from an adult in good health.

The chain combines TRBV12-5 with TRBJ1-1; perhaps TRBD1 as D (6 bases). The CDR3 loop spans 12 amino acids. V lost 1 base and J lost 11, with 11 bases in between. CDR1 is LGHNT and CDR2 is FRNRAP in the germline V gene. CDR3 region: CASGLEPGVAFF. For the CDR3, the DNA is TGTGCTAGTGGTTTGGAGCCAGGGGTTGCTTTCTTT.

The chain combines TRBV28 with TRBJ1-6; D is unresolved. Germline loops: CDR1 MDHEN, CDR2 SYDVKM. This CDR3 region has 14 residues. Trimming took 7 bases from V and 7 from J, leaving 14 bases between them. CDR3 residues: CASKIGSRNSPLHF. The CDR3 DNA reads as TGTGCCAGCAAGATAGGGTCTAGGAATTCACCCCTCCACTTT.

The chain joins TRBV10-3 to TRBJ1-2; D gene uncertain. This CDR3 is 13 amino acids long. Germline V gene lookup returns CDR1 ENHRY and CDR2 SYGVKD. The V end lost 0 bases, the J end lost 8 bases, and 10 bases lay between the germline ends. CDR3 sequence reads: CAISESPLRGYTF. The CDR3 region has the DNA TGTGCCATCAGTGAGTCGCCCTTACGGGGCTACACCTTC.

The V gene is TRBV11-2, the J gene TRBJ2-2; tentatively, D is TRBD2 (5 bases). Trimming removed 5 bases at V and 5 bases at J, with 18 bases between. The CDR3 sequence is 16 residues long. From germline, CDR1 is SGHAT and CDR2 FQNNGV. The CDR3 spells CASSPRSDRGTGELFF. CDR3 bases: TGTGCCAGCAGCCCTCGATCGGATCGAGGGACCGGGGAGCTGTTTTTT.

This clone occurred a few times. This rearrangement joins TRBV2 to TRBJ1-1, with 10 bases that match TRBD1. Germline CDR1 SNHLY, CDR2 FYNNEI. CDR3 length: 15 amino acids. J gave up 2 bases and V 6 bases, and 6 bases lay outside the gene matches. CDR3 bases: TGTGCCAGCAGGATGACAGGGGGCCTTAACACTGAAGCTTTCTTT. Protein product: CASRMTGGLNTEAFF.

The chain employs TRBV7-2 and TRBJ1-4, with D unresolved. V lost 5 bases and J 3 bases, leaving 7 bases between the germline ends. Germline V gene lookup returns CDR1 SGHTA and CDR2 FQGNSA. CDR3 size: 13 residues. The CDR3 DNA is TGTGCCAGCAGCCCGCCGGCTAATGAAAAACTGTTTTTT. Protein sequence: CASSPPANEKLFF.

CDR3 residues: CASSSTLASGGSTYF. The CDR3 DNA sequence: TGTGCCAGCAGCTCGACCCTGGCTAGCGGGGGGAGCACGTACTTC. The chain joins TRBV11-2 to TRBJ2-7; 11 bases align to TRBD2. Germline V lookup: CDR1 SGHAT, CDR2 FQNNGV. The V segment lost 4 bases and the J segment 12 bases; nucleotides outside the gene matches: 14. The CDR3 extends over 15 amino acids.

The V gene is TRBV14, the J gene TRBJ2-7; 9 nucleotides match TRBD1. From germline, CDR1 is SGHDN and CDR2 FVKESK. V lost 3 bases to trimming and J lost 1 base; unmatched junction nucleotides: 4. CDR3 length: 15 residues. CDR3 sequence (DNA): TGTGCCAGCAGCCAGAAGACAGGGGGATCCTACGAGCAGTACTTC. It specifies CASSQKTGGSYEQYF.

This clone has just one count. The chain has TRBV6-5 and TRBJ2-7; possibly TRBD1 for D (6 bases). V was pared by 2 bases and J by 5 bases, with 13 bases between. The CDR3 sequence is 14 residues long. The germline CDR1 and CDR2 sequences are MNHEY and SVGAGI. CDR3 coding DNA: TGTGCCAGCAGTTACCTGGACAGCCCCAACGAGCAGTACTTC. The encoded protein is CASSYLDSPNEQYF.

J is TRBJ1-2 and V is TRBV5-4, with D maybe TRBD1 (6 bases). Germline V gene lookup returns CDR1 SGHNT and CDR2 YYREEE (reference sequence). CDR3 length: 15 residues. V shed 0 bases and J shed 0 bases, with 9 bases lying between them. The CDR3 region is CASSLGGAANYGYTF. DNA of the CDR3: TGTGCCAGCAGCTTGGGGGGGGCAGCTAACTATGGCTACACCTTC. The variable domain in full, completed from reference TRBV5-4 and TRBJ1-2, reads ETGVTQSPTHLIKTRGQQVTLRCSSQSGHNTVSWYQQALGQGPQFIFQYYREEENGRGNFPPRFSGLQFPNYSSELNVNALELDDSALYLCASSLGGAANYGYTFGSGTRLTVV.

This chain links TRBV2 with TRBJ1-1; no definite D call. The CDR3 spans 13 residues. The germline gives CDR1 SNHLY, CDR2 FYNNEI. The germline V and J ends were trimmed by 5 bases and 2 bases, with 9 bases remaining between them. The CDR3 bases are TGTGCCAGCAGTACTAACTTAAACACTGAAGCTTTCTTT. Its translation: CASSTNLNTEAFF. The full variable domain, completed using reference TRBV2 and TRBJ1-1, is EPEVTQTPSHQVTQMGQEVILRCVPISNHLYFYWYRQILGQKVEFLVSFYNNEISEKSEIFDDQFSVERPDGSNFTLKIRSTKLEDSAMYFCASSTNLNTEAFFGQGTRLTVV.

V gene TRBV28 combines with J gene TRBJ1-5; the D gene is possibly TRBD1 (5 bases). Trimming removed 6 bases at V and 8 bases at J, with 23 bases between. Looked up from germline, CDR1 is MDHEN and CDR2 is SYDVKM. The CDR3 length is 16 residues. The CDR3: CASSPPAGSAGEPQHF. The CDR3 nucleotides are TGTGCCAGCAGCCCCCCCGCAGGGAGCGCCGGGGAGCCCCAGCATTTT.

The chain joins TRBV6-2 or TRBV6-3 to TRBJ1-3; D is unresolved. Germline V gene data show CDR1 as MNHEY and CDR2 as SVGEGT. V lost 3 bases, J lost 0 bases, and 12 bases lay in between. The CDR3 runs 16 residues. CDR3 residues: CASSYSGADSGNTIYF. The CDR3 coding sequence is TGTGCCAGCAGTTATTCGGGAGCCGACTCTGGAAACACCATATATTTT.

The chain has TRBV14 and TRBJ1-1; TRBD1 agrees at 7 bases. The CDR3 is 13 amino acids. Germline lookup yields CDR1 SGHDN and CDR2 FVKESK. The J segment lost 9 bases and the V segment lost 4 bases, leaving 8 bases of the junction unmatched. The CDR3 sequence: CASSPATGTQAFF. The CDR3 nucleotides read TGTGCCAGCAGCCCCGCGACAGGGACTCAAGCTTTCTTT. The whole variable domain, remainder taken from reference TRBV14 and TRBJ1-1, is EAGVTQFPSHSVIEKGQTVTLRCDPISGHDNLYWYRRVMGKEIKFLLHFVKESKQDESGMPNNRFLAERTGGTYSTLKVQPAELEDSGVYFCASSPATGTQAFFGQGTRLTVV.

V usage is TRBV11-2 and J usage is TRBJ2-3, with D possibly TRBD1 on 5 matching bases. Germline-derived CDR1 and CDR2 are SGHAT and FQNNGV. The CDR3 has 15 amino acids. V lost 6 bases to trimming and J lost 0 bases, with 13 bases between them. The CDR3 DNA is TGTGCCAGCAGAAGAAGACAGTCTAGCACAGATACGCAGTATTTT. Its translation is CASRRRQSSTDTQYF.

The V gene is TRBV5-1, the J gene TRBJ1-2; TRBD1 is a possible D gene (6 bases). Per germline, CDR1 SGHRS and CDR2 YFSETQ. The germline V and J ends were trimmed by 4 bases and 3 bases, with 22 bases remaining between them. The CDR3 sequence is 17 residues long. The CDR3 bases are TGCGCCAGCAGCCCCCTCCTTGGCCGGGGGCGCGACTATGGCTACACCTTC. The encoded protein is CASSPLLGRGRDYGYTF.

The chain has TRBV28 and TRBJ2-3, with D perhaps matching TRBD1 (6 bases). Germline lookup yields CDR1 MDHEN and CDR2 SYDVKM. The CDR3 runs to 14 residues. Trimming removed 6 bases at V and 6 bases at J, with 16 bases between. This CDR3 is CASSPHRVPDTQYF. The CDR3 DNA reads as TGTGCCAGCAGCCCTCACAGGGTCCCGGATACGCAGTATTTT. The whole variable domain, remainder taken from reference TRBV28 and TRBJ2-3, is DVKVTQSSRYLVKRTGEKVFLECVQDMDHENMFWYRQDPGLGLRLIYFSYDVKMKEKGDIPEGYSVSREKKERFSLILESASTNQTSMYLCASSPHRVPDTQYFGPGTRLTVL.

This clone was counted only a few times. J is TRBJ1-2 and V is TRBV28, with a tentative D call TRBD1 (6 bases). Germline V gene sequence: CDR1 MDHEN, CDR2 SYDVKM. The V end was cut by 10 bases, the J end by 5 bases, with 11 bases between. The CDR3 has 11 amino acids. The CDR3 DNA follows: TGTGCCACCGGACAGCTATATGGCTACACCTTC. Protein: CATGQLYGYTF.

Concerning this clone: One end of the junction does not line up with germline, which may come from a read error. CDR3 protein: CAGSGVHYSNQPQHF. CDR3 nucleotides: TGTGCCGGCAGTGGGGTCCACTATAGCAATCAGCCCCAGCATTTT. The chain carries TRBV28 and TRBJ1-5; D not certain. The CDR3 consists of 15 residues. Germline CDR1 and CDR2: MDHEN and SYDVKM.